Following are 11 T cell receptor beta chains from one sample sequenced in a study of control samples from healthy donors and cancer patients. Libraries were prepared by immunoSEQ multiplex PCR; TCRdb keeps only in-frame clonotypes and omits some of them. The sample includes 120,000 to 150,000 clones, 80% to 95% of them seen just once. The sequencing input was blood. All receptors come from a man between 18 and 35 years old in good health.

V usage is TRBV13 and J usage is TRBJ2-5; the D gene is possibly TRBD1 (6 bases). V was trimmed by 2 bases and J by 5 bases, leaving 18 bases between them. Germline lookup yields CDR1 PRHDT and CDR2 FYEKMQ (reference sequence). This CDR3 spans 16 amino acids. The CDR3 nucleotides read TGTGCCAGCAGCTTAAGTGGGACAAACCCGGGGGAGACCCAGTACTTC. This translates into CASSLSGTNPGETQYF.

The J gene is TRBJ2-1, the V gene TRBV10-3, with 8 bases aligning to TRBD2. The CDR3 spans 15 residues. Germline CDR1 and CDR2: ENHRY and SYGVKD. Losses at the gene ends were 3 bases for V and 5 bases for J; bases not matched to a gene: 6. This CDR3 is CAISEMREAHNEQFF. The CDR3 bases are TGTGCCATCAGTGAAATGCGGGAGGCTCACAATGAGCAGTTCTTC.

This chain connects TRBV29-1 to TRBJ1-4, with a tentative D call TRBD1 (5 bases). The germline V and J ends were trimmed by 4 bases and 3 bases, with 9 bases remaining between them. The V gene's germline CDR1 is SQVTM and CDR2 ANQGSEA. This CDR3 comprises 13 residues. The chain's CDR3 is CSVGTGSNEKLFF. The CDR3 DNA reads TGCAGCGTTGGCACAGGATCTAATGAAAAACTGTTTTTT.

The CDR3 loop is CASSLAVVNYEQYF. Here the CDR3 DNA reads TGTGCCAGCAGCTTGGCGGTGGTAAACTACGAGCAGTACTTC. The chain combines TRBV7-2 with TRBJ2-7; D not certain. The CDR3 is 14 amino acids. Deletions cut 3 bases from V and 3 bases from J, with 12 bases between. CDR1 is SGHTA and CDR2 is FQGNSA in the germline V gene.

This sequence joins TRBV19 and TRBJ1-6; 9 bases are shared with TRBD1. CDR3 length: 14 residues. CDR1 LNHDA and CDR2 SQIVND come from the germline V gene (reference sequence). V gave up 9 bases and J gave up 10 bases; unmatched junction bases: 10. CDR3 loop: CASKPGQGTSPLHF. The CDR3 DNA reads TGTGCCAGCAAACCGGGACAGGGAACCTCACCCCTCCACTTT.

The chain recombines TRBV21-1 with TRBJ1-1. TRBV21-1 is marked as a pseudogene. The CDR3 has 16 amino acids. The CDR3, as DNA: TGTGCCAGCAGCCCCTGTATCGGGGATCTGACCACTGAAGCTTTCTTT. As protein: CASSPCIGDLTTEAFF.

The rearrangement joins TRBV3-1 (or the pseudogene TRBV3-2) to TRBJ2-2; 13 bases fit TRBD2. This CDR3 contains 16 residues. CDR1 and CDR2 (germline): LGHDT, YNNKEL (reference sequence). V shed 6 bases, J shed 3 bases, and the junction held 4 bases outside the gene matches. The CDR3, as DNA: TGTGCCAGCAGACAACTAGCGGGAGGGGACACCGGGGAGCTGTTTTTT. Translation gives CASRQLAGGDTGELFF.

This clone was observed a handful of times. V is TRBV18 and J is TRBJ2-7; D might be TRBD2 (5 bases). The germline V and J ends were trimmed by 5 bases and 1 base, with 15 bases remaining between them. CDR1 is KGHSH and CDR2 is LQKENI in the germline V gene. This CDR3 has 15 amino acids. The CDR3: CASSSAPTGSYEQYF. The CDR3 nucleotides are TGTGCCAGCTCATCCGCCCCGACGGGGTCCTACGAGCAGTACTTC.

The chain has TRBV3-1 (or the pseudogene TRBV3-2) and TRBJ2-7; the D call may be TRBD1 or TRBD2 (6 bases each). CDR1 and CDR2 (germline): LGHDT, YNNKEL (reference sequence). The length of the CDR3 is 14 residues. Trimming pared 6 bases from V and 2 bases from J, leaving 14 bases between. The CDR3 nucleotides read TGTGCCAGCAGTCAAACAGGGAGGCCCTACGAGCAGTACTTC. Protein product: CASSQTGRPYEQYF.

The rearrangement links TRBV6-5 to TRBJ2-3; D ambiguous. The V gene lost 0 bases and the J gene lost 7 bases, with 8 bases spanning the gap. The CDR3 totals 13 residues. Per germline, CDR1 MNHEY and CDR2 SVGAGI. CDR3 sequence: CASSYSLGNTQYF. CDR3 DNA: TGTGCCAGCAGTTACTCGCTGGGAAATACGCAGTATTTT.

The V and J genes are TRBV13 and TRBJ2-7; D is perhaps TRBD1 (6 bases). Trimming pared 2 bases from V and 2 bases from J, leaving 10 bases between. CDR3 length: 14 residues. Germline CDR1 and CDR2: PRHDT and FYEKMQ (reference sequence). The CDR3 loop is CASSLRDNPYEQYF. DNA of the CDR3: TGTGCCAGCAGCTTACGGGACAACCCCTACGAGCAGTACTTC. The whole variable domain, filled in from reference TRBV13 and TRBJ2-7, reads AAGVIQSPRHLIKEKRETATLKCYPIPRHDTVYWYQQGPGQDPQFLISFYEKMQSDKGSIPDRFSAQQFSDYHSELNMSSLELGDSALYFCASSLRDNPYEQYFGPGTRLTVT.